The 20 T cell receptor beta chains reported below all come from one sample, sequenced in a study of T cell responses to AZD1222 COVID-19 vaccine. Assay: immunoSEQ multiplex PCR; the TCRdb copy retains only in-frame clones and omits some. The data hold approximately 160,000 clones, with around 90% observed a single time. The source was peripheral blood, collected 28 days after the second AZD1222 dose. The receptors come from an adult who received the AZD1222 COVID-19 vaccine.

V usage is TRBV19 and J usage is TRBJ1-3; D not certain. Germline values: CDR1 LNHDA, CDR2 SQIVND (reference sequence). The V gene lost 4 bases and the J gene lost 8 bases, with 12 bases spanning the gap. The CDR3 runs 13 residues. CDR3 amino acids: CASSTTSGDTIYF. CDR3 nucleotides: TGTGCCAGTAGTACGACCAGCGGGGACACCATATATTTT. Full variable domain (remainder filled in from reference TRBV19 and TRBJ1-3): DGGITQSPKYLFRKEGQNVTLSCEQNLNHDAMYWYRQDPGQGLRLIYYSQIVNDFQKGDIAEGYSVSREKKESFPLTVTSAQKNPTAFYLCASSTTSGDTIYFGEGSWLTVV.

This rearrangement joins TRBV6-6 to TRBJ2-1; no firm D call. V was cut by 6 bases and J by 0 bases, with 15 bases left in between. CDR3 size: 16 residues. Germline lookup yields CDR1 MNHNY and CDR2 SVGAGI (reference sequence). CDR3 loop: CASRIGRSSSYNEQFF. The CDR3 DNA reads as TGTGCCAGCAGAATAGGACGGTCGAGCTCCTACAATGAGCAGTTCTTC.

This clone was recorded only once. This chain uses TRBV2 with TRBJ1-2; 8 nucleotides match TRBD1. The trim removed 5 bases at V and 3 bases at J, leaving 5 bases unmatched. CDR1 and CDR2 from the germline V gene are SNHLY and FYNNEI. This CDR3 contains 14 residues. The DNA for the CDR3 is TGTGCCAGCAGTTGGACAGGGACGTACTATGGCTACACCTTC. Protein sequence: CASSWTGTYYGYTF.

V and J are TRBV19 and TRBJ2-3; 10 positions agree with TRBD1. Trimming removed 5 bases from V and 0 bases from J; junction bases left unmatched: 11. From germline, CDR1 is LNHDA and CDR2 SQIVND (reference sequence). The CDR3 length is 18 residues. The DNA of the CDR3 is TGTGCCAGTAGTTATTCCGGGACAGGGGTATCTAGCACAGATACGCAGTATTTT. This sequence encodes CASSYSGTGVSSTDTQYF.

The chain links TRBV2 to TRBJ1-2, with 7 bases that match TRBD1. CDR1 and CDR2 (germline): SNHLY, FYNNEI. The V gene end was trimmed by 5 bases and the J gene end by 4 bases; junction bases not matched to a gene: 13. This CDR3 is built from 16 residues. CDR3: CASSSRGGGGGYGYTF. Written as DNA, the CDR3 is TGTGCCAGCAGTTCCCGGGGAGGAGGGGGCGGCTATGGCTACACCTTC. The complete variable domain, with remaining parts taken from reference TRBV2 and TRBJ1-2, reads EPEVTQTPSHQVTQMGQEVILRCVPISNHLYFYWYRQILGQKVEFLVSFYNNEISEKSEIFDDQFSVERPDGSNFTLKIRSTKLEDSAMYFCASSSRGGGGGYGYTFGSGTRLTVV.

CDR3 residues: CASSFSGGISYEQYF. The CDR3 nucleotides are TGTGCCAGCAGCTTTAGCGGGGGGATTTCCTACGAGCAGTACTTC. The V and J genes are TRBV7-2 and TRBJ2-7; 10 nucleotides match TRBD2. Germline lookup yields CDR1 SGHTA and CDR2 FQGNSA. The CDR3 totals 15 residues. Trimming cost V 3 bases and J 1 base; bases outside gene matches: 3.

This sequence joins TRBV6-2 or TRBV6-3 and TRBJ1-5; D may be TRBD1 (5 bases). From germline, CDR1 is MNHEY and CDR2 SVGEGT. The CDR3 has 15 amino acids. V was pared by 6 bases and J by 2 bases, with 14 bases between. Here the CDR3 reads CASSQFLGGNQPQHF. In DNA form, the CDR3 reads TGTGCCAGCAGCCAGTTCTTAGGGGGCAATCAGCCCCAGCATTTT.

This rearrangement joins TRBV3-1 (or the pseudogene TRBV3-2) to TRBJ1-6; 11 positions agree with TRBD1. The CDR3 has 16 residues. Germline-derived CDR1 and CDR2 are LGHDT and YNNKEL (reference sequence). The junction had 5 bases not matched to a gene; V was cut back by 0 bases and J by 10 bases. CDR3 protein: CASSQDFGTGGSPLHF. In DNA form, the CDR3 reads TGTGCCAGCAGCCAAGATTTTGGGACAGGGGGATCACCCCTCCACTTT.

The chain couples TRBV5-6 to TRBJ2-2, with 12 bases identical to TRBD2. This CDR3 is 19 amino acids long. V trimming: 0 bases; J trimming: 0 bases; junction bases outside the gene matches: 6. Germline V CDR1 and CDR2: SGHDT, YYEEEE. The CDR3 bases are TGTGCCAGCAGCTTGGTTCAACTAGCGGGGGGCCCGAACACCGGGGAGCTGTTTTTT. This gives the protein CASSLVQLAGGPNTGELFF.

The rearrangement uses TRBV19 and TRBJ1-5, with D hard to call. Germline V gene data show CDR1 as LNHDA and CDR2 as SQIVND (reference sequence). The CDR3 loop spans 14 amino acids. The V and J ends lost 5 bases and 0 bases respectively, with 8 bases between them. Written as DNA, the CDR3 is TGTGCCAGTAGTTTCGGACCTAGCAATCAGCCCCAGCATTTT. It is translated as CASSFGPSNQPQHF.

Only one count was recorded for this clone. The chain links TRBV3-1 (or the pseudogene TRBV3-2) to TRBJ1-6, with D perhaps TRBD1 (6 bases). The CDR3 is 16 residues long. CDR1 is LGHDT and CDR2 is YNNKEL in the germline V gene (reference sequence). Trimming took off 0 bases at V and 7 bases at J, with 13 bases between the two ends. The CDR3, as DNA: TGTGCCAGCAGCCAAGAGGGGGCGGGGGGAAATTCACCCCTCCACTTT. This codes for CASSQEGAGGNSPLHF.

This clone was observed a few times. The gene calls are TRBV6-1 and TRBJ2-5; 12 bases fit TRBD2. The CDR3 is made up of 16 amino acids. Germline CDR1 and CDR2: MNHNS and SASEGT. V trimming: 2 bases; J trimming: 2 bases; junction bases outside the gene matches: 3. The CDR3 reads CASSELAGGPQETQYF. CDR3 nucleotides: TGTGCCAGCAGTGAACTAGCGGGGGGGCCACAAGAGACCCAGTACTTC.

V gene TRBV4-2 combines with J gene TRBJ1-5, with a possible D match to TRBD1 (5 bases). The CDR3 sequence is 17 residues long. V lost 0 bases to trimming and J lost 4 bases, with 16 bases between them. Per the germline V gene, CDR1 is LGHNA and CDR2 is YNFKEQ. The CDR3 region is CASSQDLPLTANQPQHF. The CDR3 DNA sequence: TGTGCCAGCAGCCAAGATCTCCCCCTGACAGCTAATCAGCCCCAGCATTTT.

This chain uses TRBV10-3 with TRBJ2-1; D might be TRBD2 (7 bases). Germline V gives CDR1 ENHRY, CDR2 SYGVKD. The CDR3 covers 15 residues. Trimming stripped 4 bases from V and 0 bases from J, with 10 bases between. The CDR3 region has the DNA TGTGCCATCAGTGGCGGGGGCAGCTCCTACAATGAGCAGTTCTTC. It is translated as CAISGGGSSYNEQFF.

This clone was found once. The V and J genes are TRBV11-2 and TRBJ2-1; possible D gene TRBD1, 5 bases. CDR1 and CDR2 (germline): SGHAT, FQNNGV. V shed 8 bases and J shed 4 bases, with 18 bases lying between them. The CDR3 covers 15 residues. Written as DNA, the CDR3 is TGTGCCAGCTCCCGAGTGGGGCCAGCTTACAATGAGCAGTTCTTC. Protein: CASSRVGPAYNEQFF.

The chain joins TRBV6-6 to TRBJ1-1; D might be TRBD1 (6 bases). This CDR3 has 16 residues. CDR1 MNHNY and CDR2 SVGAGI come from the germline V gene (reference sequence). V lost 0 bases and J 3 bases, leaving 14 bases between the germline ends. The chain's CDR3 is CASSYSIKGGYTEAFF. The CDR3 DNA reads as TGTGCCAGCAGTTACTCGATCAAGGGGGGATACACTGAAGCTTTCTTT.

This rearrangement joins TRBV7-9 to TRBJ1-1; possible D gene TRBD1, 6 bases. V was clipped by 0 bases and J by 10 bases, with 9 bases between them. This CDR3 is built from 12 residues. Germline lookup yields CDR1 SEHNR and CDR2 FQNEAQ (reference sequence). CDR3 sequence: CASSLARQVAFF. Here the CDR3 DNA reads TGTGCCAGCAGCTTAGCCAGACAGGTAGCTTTCTTT.

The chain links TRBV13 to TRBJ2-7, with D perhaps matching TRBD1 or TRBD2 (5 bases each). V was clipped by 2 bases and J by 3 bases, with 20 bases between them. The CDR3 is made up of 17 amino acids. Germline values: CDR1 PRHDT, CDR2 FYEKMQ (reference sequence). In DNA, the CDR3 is TGTGCCAGCAGCTTATACCCGAAAGTCTGGGGGTTCTACGAGCAGTACTTC. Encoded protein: CASSLYPKVWGFYEQYF.

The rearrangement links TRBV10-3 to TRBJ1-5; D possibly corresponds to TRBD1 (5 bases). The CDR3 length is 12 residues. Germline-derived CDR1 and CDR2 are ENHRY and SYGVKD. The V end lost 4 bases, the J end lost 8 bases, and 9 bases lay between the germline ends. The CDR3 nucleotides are TGTGCCATCAGTGTCCAGGGAGAGCCCCAGCATTTT. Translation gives CAISVQGEPQHF.

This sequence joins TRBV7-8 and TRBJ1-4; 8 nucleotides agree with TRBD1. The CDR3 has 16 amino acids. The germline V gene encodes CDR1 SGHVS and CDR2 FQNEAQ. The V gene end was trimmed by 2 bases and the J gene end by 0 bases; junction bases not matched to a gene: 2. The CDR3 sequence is CASSLQGAATNEKLFF. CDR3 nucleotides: TGTGCCAGCAGCTTACAGGGGGCTGCAACTAATGAAAAACTGTTTTTT.